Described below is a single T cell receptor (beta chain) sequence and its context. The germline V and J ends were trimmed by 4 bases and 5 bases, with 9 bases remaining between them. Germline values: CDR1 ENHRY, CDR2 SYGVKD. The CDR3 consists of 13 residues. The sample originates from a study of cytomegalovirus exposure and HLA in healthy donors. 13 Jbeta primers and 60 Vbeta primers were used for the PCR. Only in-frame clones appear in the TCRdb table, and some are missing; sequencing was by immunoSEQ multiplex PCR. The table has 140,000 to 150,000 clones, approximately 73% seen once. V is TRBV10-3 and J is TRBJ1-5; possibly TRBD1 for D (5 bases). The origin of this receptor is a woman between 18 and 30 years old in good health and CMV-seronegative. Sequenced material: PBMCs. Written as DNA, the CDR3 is TGTGCCATCAGTGGTGCGGGGGATCAGCCCCAGCATTTT. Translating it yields CAISGAGDQPQHF.